A selection of T cell receptor beta chains follows, all from one sample in a study of blood T cell repertoires in COVID-19. The protocol was immunoSEQ multiplex PCR, while the TCRdb copy is restricted to in-frame clones and leaves out a portion. The profile shows roughly 100,000 clones, less than 90% of them singletons. Sequencing input: peripheral blood. The receptors originated from a man aged 50-60 years with acute or convalescent COVID-19. The conserved cysteine and the conserved F or W are not part of the CDR3 here.

J gene	V gene	CDR3 protein
TRBJ1-2	TRBV6-5	ASSSKQDRGPGYT
TRBJ1-1	TRBV14	ASSQQTTRQSEAF
TRBJ2-2	TRBV10-2	ASSDGGNTGELF
TRBJ1-4	TRBV18	ASSPPEERVGEKLF
TRBJ1-1	TRBV7-3	ASSFTATGRAF
TRBJ2-1	TRBV11-1	ASRSAGRESNNEQF
TRBJ2-2	TRBV11-2	ASSLDRGGELF
TRBJ1-6	TRBV7-2	ASSSGIINSPLH
TRBJ1-5	TRBV30	AWTRSDTNQPQH
TRBJ2-1	TRBV24-1	ATRNSGSEEQF
TRBJ1-6	TRBV7-9	ASSFHSGGTNSPLH
TRBJ2-7	TRBV27	ASSRQGEQY
TRBJ1-1	TRBV7-9	ASSRGANTEAF
TRBJ2-1	TRBV10-3	AISESGGTAYNEQF
TRBJ2-7	TRBV6-5	ASSRLEVGEQY
TRBJ1-2	TRBV14	ASSHTDTYGYT
TRBJ1-2	TRBV29-1	SVEDRVNYGYT
TRBJ2-3	TRBV25-1	ASSGPTAYTDTQY
TRBJ2-7	TRBV3-1/TRBV3-2	ASSRSERHEQY
TRBJ2-4	TRBV14	ASSQDGLSGNLPTGLAKNIQY
TRBJ2-7	TRBV7-2	ASSLAGTTGYEQY
TRBJ2-3	TRBV4-2	ASSQDLGTSGRDTQY
TRBJ1-2	TRBV6-6	ASSYSQTGHGYT
TRBJ1-5	TRBV10-3	AISEQLARSGNQPQH
TRBJ1-4	TRBV29-1	SVARARTNEKLF
TRBJ2-3	TRBV7-9	ASSAGSTDTQY
TRBJ1-3	TRBV9	ASSIESYSGNTIY
TRBJ2-7	TRBV7-2	ASSLPRRTGIVEQY
TRBJ2-5	TRBV5-1	ASSWGRLAGGTETQY
TRBJ1-2	TRBV6-5	ASNLLDGYT
TRBJ2-5	TRBV14	ASSRGGRKKQETQY
TRBJ2-2	TRBV19	ASRIPGQGDSGELF
TRBJ2-7	TRBV19	ASQNVASGTSEQY
TRBJ2-3	TRBV6-1	ASSDQTGGGGTDTQY
TRBJ2-1	TRBV5-4	ASSPDPGLGNYNEQF
TRBJ2-5	TRBV6-4	ASSETGRGYETQY
TRBJ1-6	TRBV28	ASSLGPRNSPLH